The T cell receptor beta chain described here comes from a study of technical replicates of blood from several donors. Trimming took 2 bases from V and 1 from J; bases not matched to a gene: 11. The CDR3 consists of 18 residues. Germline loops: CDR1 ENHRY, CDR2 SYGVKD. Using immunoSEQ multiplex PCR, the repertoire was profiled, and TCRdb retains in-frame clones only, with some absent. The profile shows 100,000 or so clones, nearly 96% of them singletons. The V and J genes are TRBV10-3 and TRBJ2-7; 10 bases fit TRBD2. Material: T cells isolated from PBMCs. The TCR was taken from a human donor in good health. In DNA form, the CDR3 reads TGTGCCATCAGTGAGCCGCCCGGGAGGACTAGCGGATCCTACGAGCAGTACTTC. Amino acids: CAISEPPGRTSGSYEQYF.